The 32 T cell receptor beta chains below were found in one sample sequenced in a study of Ad26.COV2.S vaccination and SARS-CoV-2 variants. Sequencing was performed with immunoSEQ multiplex PCR; in TCRdb, only in-frame clones are kept and a portion is missing. The sample carries more than 350,000 clones, 90% recorded once. Treatment: 15 to 20 received Ad26.COV2.S at low or high dose, single or two shots; a few received placebo; per-sample allocation not given. At day 63 after the first vaccine or placebo injection, samples were drawn. Here the sequenced sample was peripheral blood, taken in a trial of Ad26.COV2.S vaccine versus placebo. The receptor set was obtained from a person aged 18 to 59 who received the Ad26.COV2.S COVID-19 vaccine or a placebo.

The chain recombines TRBV15 with TRBJ1-4; 9 bases are a match to TRBD1. Germline trimming cut 0 bases from V and 5 bases from J; bases unmatched to any gene: 4. The CDR3 is 16 residues long. The germline V gene encodes CDR1 LNHNV and CDR2 YYDKDF (reference sequence). The CDR3 protein is CATSREPGTGNEKLFF. The CDR3 DNA sequence: TGTGCCACCAGCAGAGAACCCGGGACAGGGAATGAAAAACTGTTTTTT.

This chain links TRBV4-1 with TRBJ1-1; 10 positions match TRBD1. The CDR3 contains 16 residues. The germline CDR1 and CDR2 sequences are MGHRA and YSYEKL. Unmatched junction bases numbered 8, after V lost 4 bases and J lost 3 bases. The CDR3 region is CASSLYSGTGDTEAFF. The CDR3 DNA is TGCGCCAGCAGCCTCTACTCCGGGACAGGGGACACTGAAGCTTTCTTT.

CDR3: CASGGKANYGYTF. The CDR3 coding sequence is TGTGCCTCTGGCGGGAAAGCTAACTATGGCTACACCTTC. The chain carries TRBV7-9 and TRBJ1-2; no firm D call. V was cut by 11 bases and J by 0 bases, with 13 bases left in between. CDR1 and CDR2 from the germline V gene are SEHNR and FQNEAQ (reference sequence). The CDR3 is made up of 13 amino acids.

The V call is TRBV2, the J call TRBJ2-7; D unclear. Germline V gene lookup returns CDR1 SNHLY and CDR2 FYNNEI. This CDR3 contains 11 residues. The ends were cut back, 3 bases at V and 4 bases at J, with 4 bases in the middle. CDR3 residues: CASSDKYEQYF. The CDR3 DNA follows: TGTGCCAGCAGTGACAAGTACGAGCAGTACTTC.

The chain is built from TRBV4-3 and TRBJ2-1, with a tentative D call TRBD2 (5 bases). Germline values: CDR1 LGHNA, CDR2 YSLEER. The CDR3 has 15 amino acids. V lost 1 base to trimming and J lost 5 bases, with 12 bases between them. CDR3 sequence reads: CASSQVLPADNEQFF. The CDR3 DNA is TGCGCCAGCAGCCAAGTTCTCCCAGCGGACAATGAGCAGTTCTTC.

The rearrangement links TRBV3-1 (or the pseudogene TRBV3-2) to TRBJ2-1; 10 bases match TRBD2. Germline-derived CDR1 and CDR2 are LGHDT and YNNKEL (reference sequence). The CDR3 covers 15 residues. V was clipped by 0 bases and J by 10 bases; unmatched bases: 6. CDR3: CASSQDVLSGREQFF. CDR3 nucleotides: TGTGCCAGCAGCCAAGATGTGCTTAGCGGGAGGGAGCAGTTCTTC.

The V call is TRBV25-1, the J call TRBJ1-2; 7 bases are shared with TRBD1. Germline-derived CDR1 and CDR2 are MGHDK and SYGVNS. This CDR3 spans 14 amino acids. V lost 2 bases, J lost 8 bases, and 8 bases stayed unmatched. Written as DNA, the CDR3 is TGTGCCAGCAGTGAAGGGACAGCTCCTAGGGGCTACACCTTC. This sequence encodes CASSEGTAPRGYTF.

This clone appeared once. V usage is TRBV14 and J usage is TRBJ2-2; D perhaps matches TRBD2 (6 bases). Germline V gives CDR1 SGHDN, CDR2 FVKESK. Trimming took off 4 bases at V and 4 bases at J, with 13 bases between the two ends. This CDR3 has 15 residues. CDR3: CASSLGAGGTGELFF. The CDR3 coding sequence is TGTGCCAGCAGCCTCGGGGCCGGGGGCACCGGGGAGCTGTTTTTT. The full variable domain, with the rest looked up from reference TRBV14 and TRBJ2-2, is EAGVTQFPSHSVIEKGQTVTLRCDPISGHDNLYWYRRVMGKEIKFLLHFVKESKQDESGMPNNRFLAERTGGTYSTLKVQPAELEDSGVYFCASSLGAGGTGELFFGEGSRLTVL.

The J gene is TRBJ1-2, the V gene TRBV7-2, with 9 bases fitting TRBD1. The junction had 4 bases not matched to a gene; V was cut back by 1 base and J by 1 base. The CDR3 spans 16 residues. Germline V lookup: CDR1 SGHTA, CDR2 FQGNSA. CDR3 DNA: TGTGCCAGCAGCTTAGGAGTGGGACAGGGTAACTATGGCTACACCTTC. It translates to CASSLGVGQGNYGYTF.

The chain couples TRBV7-6 to TRBJ1-1; no clear D. The germline gives CDR1 SGHVS, CDR2 FNYEAQ. Trimming removed 5 bases from V and 4 bases from J, with 11 bases in between. CDR3 length: 13 amino acids. Here the CDR3 reads CASSPGPGTEAFF. In DNA, the CDR3 is TGTGCCAGCAGCCCGGGCCCGGGCACTGAAGCTTTCTTT.

The chain uses TRBV6-2 or TRBV6-3 and TRBJ1-5; TRBD1 agrees at 7 bases. The CDR3 covers 16 residues. V lost 5 bases, J lost 0 bases, and 7 bases stayed unmatched. The germline CDR1 and CDR2 sequences are MNHEY and SVGEGT. The CDR3 sequence is CASSTVDRNSNQPQHF. CDR3 in DNA: TGTGCCAGCAGTACTGTGGACAGGAATAGCAATCAGCCCCAGCATTTT.

The chain combines TRBV19 with TRBJ2-1; perhaps TRBD1 as D (5 bases). CDR1 is LNHDA, CDR2 SQIVND, per germline (reference sequence). V was clipped by 5 bases and J by 9 bases, with 14 bases between them. The CDR3 length is 13 residues. CDR3 DNA sequence: TGTGCCAGTAGTGCTACGCAGGGTAGTGAGCAGTTCTTC. Protein: CASSATQGSEQFF.

The count of this clone is one. The rearrangement links TRBV6-2 or TRBV6-3 to TRBJ1-6; D not certain. The V gene lost 2 bases and the J gene lost 10 bases, with 3 bases spanning the gap. This CDR3 is 11 amino acids long. The germline V gene has CDR1 MNHEY and CDR2 SVGEGT. CDR3 in amino acids: CASSYRSPLHF. The CDR3 nucleotides are TGTGCCAGCAGTTACAGATCACCCCTCCACTTT.

CDR3 nucleotide sequence: TGTGCCAGTAGTAAAAAACTAGCGGGAGGAGGAGAGACCCAGTACTTC. It specifies CASSKKLAGGGETQYF. V is TRBV19 and J is TRBJ2-5, with 12 bases aligning to TRBD2. CDR1 and CDR2 (germline): LNHDA, SQIVND (reference sequence). V was pared by 4 bases and J by 4 bases, with 7 bases of the junction left unmatched. The CDR3 consists of 16 residues.

The chain combines TRBV11-3 with TRBJ2-1, with 8 bases fitting TRBD2. Germline trimming cut 2 bases from V and 6 bases from J; bases unmatched to any gene: 6. CDR3 length: 15 amino acids. The germline V gene encodes CDR1 SGHNT and CDR2 YENEEA. CDR3 loop: CASSLSGTRANEQFF. The CDR3, as DNA: TGTGCCAGCAGCTTATCCGGGACTAGGGCCAATGAGCAGTTCTTC.

The chain has TRBV6-1 and TRBJ2-1; D call uncertain. The length of the CDR3 is 16 residues. Trimming took 1 base from V and 3 from J, leaving 13 bases between them. Looked up from germline, CDR1 is MNHNS and CDR2 is SASEGT. This chain's CDR3 is CASSEGGQYFYNEQFF. As DNA, the CDR3 is TGTGCCAGCAGTGAAGGCGGCCAGTACTTCTACAATGAGCAGTTCTTC.

The CDR3 DNA reads TGTGCCGCGCGGCCGTCGGGGGCCCCCTACGAGCAGTACTTC. It codes for CAARPSGAPYEQYF. This rearrangement joins TRBV6-5 to TRBJ2-7; the D call may be TRBD1 or TRBD2 (6 bases each). Germline CDR1 MNHEY, CDR2 SVGAGI. The V and J ends lost 11 bases and 2 bases respectively, with 19 bases between them. CDR3 size: 14 residues.

V and J are TRBV5-4 and TRBJ2-1; 7 bases fit TRBD1. CDR3 length: 14 amino acids. Looked up from germline, CDR1 is SGHNT and CDR2 is YYREEE (reference sequence). V was pared by 5 bases and J by 9 bases, with 11 bases of the junction left unmatched. This CDR3 reads CASSSRQGMVEQFF. For the CDR3, the DNA is TGTGCCAGCAGTTCTCGACAGGGCATGGTTGAGCAGTTCTTC. Together with reference TRBV5-4 and TRBJ2-1, the CDR3 gives the full variable domain: ETGVTQSPTHLIKTRGQQVTLRCSSQSGHNTVSWYQQALGQGPQFIFQYYREEENGRGNFPPRFSGLQFPNYSSELNVNALELDDSALYLCASSSRQGMVEQFFGPGTRLTVL.

In regard to this clone: Other DNA sequences in this specimen translate into the identical CDR3. The chain links TRBV5-1 to TRBJ1-5; no clear D. V lost 0 bases and J lost 7, with 8 bases in between. CDR3 length: 13 residues. The germline gives CDR1 SGHRS, CDR2 YFSETQ. Here the CDR3 reads CASSLEGTQPQHF. As DNA, the CDR3 is TGCGCCAGCAGCTTGGAAGGAACGCAGCCCCAGCATTTT. Based on the CDR3 plus reference TRBV5-1 and TRBJ1-5, the full variable domain is KAGVTQTPRYLIKTRGQQVTLSCSPISGHRSVSWYQQTPGQGLQFLFEYFSETQRNKGNFPGRFSGRQFSNSRSEMNVSTLELGDSALYLCASSLEGTQPQHFGDGTRLSIL.

The chain combines TRBV6-2 or TRBV6-3 with TRBJ2-2; maybe TRBD1 (5 bases). The germline CDR1 and CDR2 sequences are MNHEY and SVGEGT. Trimming took 6 bases from V and 0 from J, leaving 17 bases between them. This CDR3 has 17 residues. The CDR3 DNA sequence: TGTGCCAGCAGCTTCCTTTTGGCAGGGACGAACACCGGGGAGCTGTTTTTT. Translated: CASSFLLAGTNTGELFF.

J is TRBJ1-5 and V is TRBV7-2; D is possibly TRBD1 (5 bases). CDR3 size: 15 residues. V lost 2 bases, J lost 1 base, and 9 bases lay in between. Germline loops: CDR1 SGHTA, CDR2 FQGNSA. The CDR3 loop is CASSLRWGSNQPQHF. CDR3 DNA: TGTGCCAGCAGCTTACGTTGGGGGAGCAATCAGCCCCAGCATTTT.

J is TRBJ2-1 and V is TRBV9; 14 bases are shared with TRBD2. CDR3 size: 19 residues. Germline-derived CDR1 and CDR2 are SGDLS and YYNGEE. Germline trimming cut 3 bases from V and 0 bases from J; bases unmatched to any gene: 8. The CDR3 DNA reads as TGTGCCAGCAGCGCCGGACTAGCGGGAGGACTCAGCTCCTACAATGAGCAGTTCTTC. It codes for CASSAGLAGGLSSYNEQFF. The variable domain in full, with the rest retrieved from reference TRBV9 and TRBJ2-1, is DSGVTQTPKHLITATGQRVTLRCSPRSGDLSVYWYQQSLDQGLQFLIQYYNGEERAKGNILERFSAQQFPDLHSELNLSSLELGDSALYFCASSAGLAGGLSSYNEQFFGPGTRLTVL.

V and J are TRBV2 and TRBJ2-7, with 7 nucleotides matching TRBD1. Losses at the gene ends were 4 bases for V and 4 bases for J; bases not matched to a gene: 1. Looked up from germline, CDR1 is SNHLY and CDR2 is FYNNEI. The CDR3 loop spans 12 amino acids. Written as DNA, the CDR3 is TGTGCCAGCAGTGCGACAGGGTACGAGCAGTACTTC. This encodes CASSATGYEQYF.

The chain uses TRBV27 and TRBJ2-2; 9 bases align to TRBD1. The CDR3 sequence is 15 residues long. Per the germline V gene, CDR1 is MNHEY and CDR2 is SMNVEV (reference sequence). With V trimmed by 5 bases and J by 5 bases, 6 bases remained unmatched. The CDR3 DNA sequence: TGTGCCAGCAGTCCCCGACAGGGGGGAACCGGGGAGCTGTTTTTT. This translates into CASSPRQGGTGELFF.

Here the CDR3 reads CASSLSGSVPDTQYF. CDR3 nucleotides: TGTGCCAGCAGCCTTAGCGGGAGCGTTCCAGATACGCAGTATTTT. The V and J genes are TRBV5-4 and TRBJ2-3; 9 bases align to TRBD2. The CDR3 covers 15 residues. From germline, CDR1 is SGHNT and CDR2 YYREEE (reference sequence). The J segment lost 4 bases and the V segment lost 4 bases, leaving 7 bases of the junction unmatched.

The chain combines TRBV12-3 or TRBV12-4 with TRBJ1-2; D unclear. The CDR3 runs 12 residues. Deletions cut 4 bases from V and 6 bases from J, with 9 bases between. Written as DNA, the CDR3 is TGTGCCAGCAGTTCCTTAACGGATGGCTACACCTTC. Protein: CASSSLTDGYTF.

J is TRBJ1-1 and V is TRBV5-5; D unresolved. CDR1 SGHKS and CDR2 YYEKEE come from the germline V gene (reference sequence). This CDR3 has 13 residues. Trimming pared 0 bases from V and 5 bases from J, leaving 8 bases between. CDR3 coding DNA: TGTGCCAGCAGCTTGGTGGGAAAAACTGAAGCTTTCTTT. Protein product: CASSLVGKTEAFF.

V and J are TRBV13 and TRBJ2-1; 11 bases match TRBD2. J gave up 0 bases and V 3 bases, and 1 base lay outside the gene matches. This CDR3 contains 16 residues. CDR1 is PRHDT, CDR2 FYEKMQ, per germline (reference sequence). CDR3 in DNA: TGTGCCAGCAGCTTGGGACTAGCGGACTCCTACAATGAGCAGTTCTTC. Its protein is CASSLGLADSYNEQFF.

The chain combines TRBV9 with TRBJ1-3; 7 bases map to TRBD1. This CDR3 is 16 amino acids long. Germline CDR1 reads SGDLS; CDR2 reads YYNGEE. V gave up 0 bases and J gave up 3 bases; unmatched junction bases: 6. The CDR3 coding sequence is TGTGCCAGCAGCGTAGGACAGGGAGGCGGTGGAAACACCATATATTTT. Residues: CASSVGQGGGGNTIYF.

This chain connects TRBV3-1 (or the pseudogene TRBV3-2) to TRBJ2-3; 7 bases agree with TRBD2. The junction had 10 bases not matched to a gene; V was cut back by 0 bases and J by 7 bases. Germline V CDR1 and CDR2: LGHDT, YNNKEL (reference sequence). The CDR3 has 16 amino acids. In DNA, the CDR3 is TGTGCCAGCAGCCAAGACCCGGCGGGAGTTGGTCATACGCAGTATTTT. It encodes CASSQDPAGVGHTQYF.

A remark on this clone: This sample includes further DNA sequences coding for the same CDR3. This chain links TRBV7-9 with TRBJ2-2; no clear D gene. Trimming shortened V by 1 base and J by 1 base, and 1 base separated the two germline ends. The germline CDR1 and CDR2 sequences are SEHNR and FQNEAQ (reference sequence). The CDR3 extends over 13 amino acids. DNA for the CDR3: TGTGCCAGCAGCTTAGAGAACACCGGGGAGCTGTTTTTT. Residues: CASSLENTGELFF.

The V and J genes are TRBV10-3 and TRBJ2-7; the D is unclear. Per the germline V gene, CDR1 is ENHRY and CDR2 is SYGVKD. This CDR3 contains 12 residues. Trimming removed 8 bases at V and 5 bases at J, with 13 bases between. CDR3 protein: CAIGASTNEQYF. The CDR3 DNA reads TGTGCCATCGGAGCGAGTACTAACGAGCAGTACTTC.